This TCR beta chain was profiled in a study of T cells in Graves' hyperthyroidism and ophthalmopathy (dated by TCRdb to about 2019). Study-wide context: Peripheral blood was sampled at the time of initial diagnosis, prior to any treatment. Following sampling, methimazole starting at 30 mg daily was given to hyperthyroidism patients, and high-dose intravenous methylprednisolone was given to ophthalmopathy patients. To identify distinguishing TCR V-J signatures, a discovery cohort of around 100 patients was used, comprising 40 to 45 with Graves' ophthalmopathy and 55 to 65 with stable Graves' hyperthyroidism. According to the paper, TCR Vbeta CDR3 sequencing was carried out on more than 120 peripheral blood samples, which came from fewer than 50 ophthalmopathy, fewer than 80 hyperthyroidism and 17 progressor patients. The 100 discovery patients were randomly split 7:3 into training and test sets. An independent validation cohort of fewer than 20 hyperthyroidism patients and 17 patients who later progressed to ophthalmopathy tested prospective prediction of ophthalmopathy. In more than five Graves' hyperthyroidism patients, the study also compared T-cell repertoires from thyroid tissue with T-cell repertoires from blood. Study-level results and caveats: Blood samples also contained most of the expanded thyroid clonotypes (frequency above 0.001), which suggests that blood repertoires may reflect thyroid immune responses. In cross-validation, a model built on a 13 V-J signature told ophthalmopathy apart from stable hyperthyroidism with just under 90% sensitivity and about 81% specificity, and in testing the same model reached 80%/75%. During validation, the model predicted progression to ophthalmopathy a median of around 6 months ahead of onset, with more than 55% sensitivity and around 72% specificity. No statistical method was used to fix the sample size in advance, and group allocation was not hidden from the investigators.

This clonotype was counted at least ten times. The antigen it binds to is not known. No much larger clonotype is one base removed from it; base qualities were not supplied. The junction shows trimming of 4 bases on V and 4 bases on J, and the gene matches do not reach 0 bases of it. Sequences SQVTM (CDR1) and ANQGSEA (CDR2) are obtained from the germline V gene. The CDR3 starts with the cysteine, ends with the phenylalanine, and has 12 residues. Only the CDR3 region is kept as DNA, spanning 36 bases read in frame from base 1. Ophthalmopathy patients had moderately to severely active disease, Clinical Activity Score of at least 3, NOSPECS grade of at least 4, and duration under 3 months. The study excluded patients with uncontrolled infections, other autoimmune diseases, pregnancy or lactation. Diagnoses relied on clinical symptoms, serum thyroxine and TRAb, thyroid ultrasound and orbital computed tomography. PBMCs were separated from around 9.1 ml of fresh peripheral blood using Ficoll-Paque density gradient centrifugation. Trizol reagent was used to extract total RNA, and RNA quality was then checked on an Agilent 2100 Bioanalyzer.

The TCR beta CDR3 regions were amplified from the RNA transcripts. The first round of RT-PCR for the TCR CDR3 was performed with the HTBI primer set and the Qiagen OneStep RT-PCR kit. Libraries were constructed in a second round of multiplex PCR, after which size selection and purification were performed. Paired-end sequencing of the libraries was performed with 100 bp reads on an Illumina HiSeq2000. As for how the authors treated the data: SOAPnuke was used to process the raw data, removing reads that contained adapters or uncalled bases, had a mean Phred below 15, or lacked an exact match to the constant primer or identifier. COPE v1.2.5 was used to merge the high-quality paired reads, and each unique nucleotide sequence was defined as a clonotype. MiTCR v1.1 was used to align clonotypes to the IMGT TRBV, TRBD and TRBJ reference segments. Analysis was restricted to V-J combinations with a frequency above 0.0001, which covered roughly 99% of repertoires. The TCS score was defined as the ratio of F50 (clonal expansion) to E x V (chaos), calculated using BLOSUM62-based TCRdist between CDR3 peptides within each V-J. Welch's t-statistics and random forest reduced 500 to 550 V-J features to 13, which were used in a naive Bayes classifier (R e1071). The Morisita-Horn index was used to measure how similar the thyroid and blood repertoires were. TCRdb passed the public sequencing reads through fastp at Q25 and MiXCR, retaining productive beta sequences. Every CDR3 protein is listed once, alongside the most common genes and DNA of its rows. The V and J calls here are based on TCRdb, not the publication. In this sample the table shows fewer than 650,000 distinct CDR3 sequences, roughly 15% of which occur a single time. Around 4.1% of the sample rests with the top ten.

This TCR was recovered from a woman aged 40 to 49 with Graves' ophthalmopathy. Input material: blood. The V gene is TRBV29-1 and the J gene is TRBJ1-2, and 10 junction bases match TRBD1. In nucleotides, the sequence is TGCAGCGTTGGGACAGGGGGCTATGGCTACACCTTC. This encodes CSVGTGGYGYTF. The CDR3, completed at both ends by the reference TRBV29-1 and TRBJ1-2 genes, gives the full variable domain SAVISQKPSRDICQRGTSLTIQCQVDSQVTMMFWYRQQPGQSLTLIATANQGSEATYESGFVIDKFPISRPNLTFSTLTVSNMSPEDSSIYLCSVGTGGYGYTFGSGTRLTVV.